The 20 T cell receptor beta chains given below trace back to one sample, sequenced in a study of identical twins. Each CDR3 protein gets one entry after TCRdb re-called the 5' RACE reads with MiXCR. The sample carries over 500,000 distinct CDR3 sequences, less than 25% recorded once. These data were likewise used in another study, on T cells expressing NK-cell markers.

The specimen sequenced was CD4+ T cells sorted from blood. These receptors all come from a woman aged 18 to 35 in good health.

The chain is built from TRBV6-6 and TRBJ1-5; D is undetermined. V gave up 4 bases and J gave up 9 bases, with 13 bases separating them. The CDR3 has 13 amino acids. Per germline, CDR1 MNHNY and CDR2 SVGAGI (reference sequence). The DNA of the CDR3 is TGTGCCAGCAGTTTGGGTGAGACCGGGCCCCAGCATTTT. Translating gives CASSLGETGPQHF.

In its sample, this clonotype was seen once. The chain uses TRBV15 and TRBJ1-2, with D hard to call. CDR1 LNHNV and CDR2 YYDKDF come from the germline V gene (reference sequence). This CDR3 spans 15 amino acids. Trimming took 0 bases from V and 10 from J, leaving 18 bases between them. The CDR3 is CATSRDQKPLGAYTF. CDR3 nucleotide sequence: TGTGCCACCAGCAGAGATCAGAAGCCCCTCGGAGCCTACACCTTC. Complete variable domain (other parts from reference TRBV15 and TRBJ1-2): DAMVIQNPRYQVTQFGKPVTLSCSQTLNHNVMYWYQQKSSQAPKLLFHYYDKDFNNEADTPDNFQSRRPNTSFCFLDIRSPGLGDTAMYLCATSRDQKPLGAYTFGSGTRLTVV.

This clonotype was picked up a small number of times. The genes are TRBV2 and TRBJ1-1; possible D gene TRBD1, 5 bases. V was shortened by 6 bases and J by 3 bases, with 14 bases between the two germline ends. In germline, CDR1 is SNHLY, CDR2 FYNNEI. This CDR3 region has 14 residues. The CDR3 sequence is CASRGTGRHTEAFF. The CDR3 DNA sequence: TGTGCCAGCAGAGGGACGGGACGGCACACTGAAGCTTTCTTT.

This clonotype occurred a few times. V usage is TRBV24-1 and J usage is TRBJ2-1, with a possible D match to TRBD2 (6 bases). Trimming stripped 4 bases from V and 6 bases from J, with 12 bases between. The CDR3 has 14 amino acids. Germline V CDR1 and CDR2: KGHDR, SFDVKD. The CDR3 DNA sequence: TGTGCCACCAGTGACCGCCGGAGGGGCAATGAGCAGTTCTTC. The encoded protein is CATSDRRRGNEQFF.

The rearrangement uses TRBV12-3 or TRBV12-4 and TRBJ1-1; D ambiguous. The CDR3 has 13 residues. The V end was cut by 9 bases, the J end by 1 base, with 12 bases between. The CDR3 bases are TGTGCCAGTCAAATCCGGGAGAACACTGAAGCTTTCTTT. Translation: CASQIRENTEAFF.

The chain employs TRBV5-1 and TRBJ2-7; D perhaps matches TRBD2 (6 bases). The CDR3 length is 15 residues. Trimming removed 0 bases from V and 5 bases from J, with 15 bases in between. Germline CDR1 and CDR2: SGHRS and YFSETQ. CDR3 bases: TGCGCCAGCAGCTTGGGAGGGACTCCCCGGGACGAGCAGTACTTC. Translated: CASSLGGTPRDEQYF. Drawing the rest from reference TRBV5-1 and TRBJ2-7, the complete variable domain is KAGVTQTPRYLIKTRGQQVTLSCSPISGHRSVSWYQQTPGQGLQFLFEYFSETQRNKGNFPGRFSGRQFSNSRSEMNVSTLELGDSALYLCASSLGGTPRDEQYFGPGTRLTVT.

The count of this clonotype is one. The chain couples TRBV7-9 to TRBJ2-3; D is possibly TRBD2 (7 bases). Per germline, CDR1 SEHNR and CDR2 FQNEAQ (reference sequence). Trimming removed 10 bases from V and 1 base from J, with 18 bases in between. The CDR3 length is 15 residues. CDR3 DNA sequence: TGTGCCACCTCGGGGCGGGGGCGACGCACAGATACGCAGTATTTT. This encodes CATSGRGRRTDTQYF. The whole variable domain, remainder taken from reference TRBV7-9 and TRBJ2-3, is DTGVSQNPRHKITKRGQNVTFRCDPISEHNRLYWYRQTLGQGPEFLTYFQNEAQLEKSRLLSDRFSAERPKGSFSTLEIQRTEQGDSAMYLCATSGRGRRTDTQYFGPGTRLTVL.

This clonotype was observed a few times. V gene TRBV10-1 combines with J gene TRBJ2-3, with 10 positions matching TRBD2. With 5 bases clipped from V and 9 bases from J, the junction kept 5 bases outside the gene matches. Per the germline V gene, CDR1 is WNHNN and CDR2 is SYGVQD (reference sequence). The CDR3 is 13 amino acids. The CDR3 here is CASSPLAGGTQYF. CDR3 coding DNA: TGCGCCAGCAGTCCATTAGCGGGGGGAACGCAGTATTTT.

The rearrangement links TRBV6-1 to TRBJ2-7, with D possibly matching TRBD1 (5 bases). Trimming left V 6 bases short and J 6 bases short, with 18 bases between. The CDR3 sequence is 14 residues long. The germline gives CDR1 MNHNS, CDR2 SASEGT. CDR3 sequence (DNA): TGTGCCAGCAGGCCGACAGTTCCAGTGAGCGAGCAGTACTTC. Protein: CASRPTVPVSEQYF.

This clonotype appeared a few times. The rearrangement uses TRBV5-1 and TRBJ2-3; D possibly corresponds to TRBD2 (5 bases). Looked up from germline, CDR1 is SGHRS and CDR2 is YFSETQ. V was pared by 6 bases and J by 0 bases, with 8 bases between. The CDR3 length is 13 residues. CDR3 nucleotide sequence: TGCGCCAGCACCGGCGGGAGCACAGATACGCAGTATTTT. Translation gives CASTGGSTDTQYF.

The chain couples TRBV6-2 or TRBV6-3 to TRBJ1-2; 8 bases agree with TRBD1. Germline loops: CDR1 MNHEY, CDR2 SVGEGT. V was pared by 6 bases and J by 7 bases, with 4 bases of the junction left unmatched. This CDR3 is built from 12 residues. The CDR3 sequence: CASRLTGAGYTF. The CDR3, as DNA: TGTGCCAGCAGACTGACAGGGGCTGGCTACACCTTC.

This clonotype turned up a few times. At one end the junction does not follow the germline gene, possibly because of a read error. The chain is built from TRBV20-1 and TRBJ2-3, with 14 nucleotides matching TRBD2. CDR3 size: 19 residues. Per germline, CDR1 DFQATT and CDR2 SNEGSKA (reference sequence). CDR3 region: CSARDFRTSGRYPTDTQYF. For the CDR3, the DNA is TGCAGTGCGAGAGATTTTCGGACTAGCGGGAGGTACCCCACAGATACGCAGTATTTT.

This clonotype came up a few times. The gene calls are TRBV20-1 and TRBJ2-7; 7 bases are a match to TRBD1. Germline loops: CDR1 DFQATT, CDR2 SNEGSKA (reference sequence). V lost 8 bases to trimming and J lost 3 bases; unmatched junction nucleotides: 7. This CDR3 spans 12 amino acids. The CDR3 protein is CSTNRDSYEQYF. For the CDR3, the DNA is TGCAGTACCAACCGGGACAGCTACGAGCAGTACTTC.

V gene TRBV5-1 combines with J gene TRBJ2-1; no clear D gene. Trimming removed 7 bases from V and 3 bases from J, with 17 bases in between. The germline V gene has CDR1 SGHRS and CDR2 YFSETQ. The CDR3 has 15 residues. DNA of the CDR3: TGCGCCAGCGGCTCGGGCCCGGTGGGCTACAATGAGCAGTTCTTC. It encodes CASGSGPVGYNEQFF.

This clonotype was counted many times. The genes are TRBV5-1 and TRBJ2-3, with 9 bases that match TRBD1. J gave up 4 bases and V 0 bases, and 3 bases lay outside the gene matches. This CDR3 contains 15 residues. CDR1 and CDR2 from the germline V gene are SGHRS and YFSETQ. CDR3 sequence: CASSLEGQGADTQYF. DNA of the CDR3: TGCGCCAGCAGCTTGGAGGGACAGGGAGCAGATACGCAGTATTTT. Variable domain in full (rest from reference TRBV5-1 and TRBJ2-3): KAGVTQTPRYLIKTRGQQVTLSCSPISGHRSVSWYQQTPGQGLQFLFEYFSETQRNKGNFPGRFSGRQFSNSRSEMNVSTLELGDSALYLCASSLEGQGADTQYFGPGTRLTVL.

The chain employs TRBV6-1 and TRBJ2-1; D is unclear. The V gene lost 9 bases and the J gene lost 0 bases, with 12 bases spanning the gap. The CDR3 totals 14 residues. The germline V gene encodes CDR1 MNHNS and CDR2 SASEGT. The chain's CDR3 is CASEAGDSYNEQFF. The DNA for the CDR3 is TGTGCCAGTGAGGCTGGGGACTCCTACAATGAGCAGTTCTTC.

This clonotype appeared a few times. The chain has TRBV27 and TRBJ2-1; D tentatively reads TRBD1 or TRBD2 (5 bases each). Trimming took 6 bases from V and 5 from J, leaving 20 bases between them. This CDR3 region has 16 residues. Germline CDR1 reads MNHEY; CDR2 reads SMNVEV (reference sequence). The CDR3 DNA reads as TGTGCCAGCAGACCCCTTGACTCCCGGGGCAACAATGAGCAGTTCTTC. It yields the protein CASRPLDSRGNNEQFF.

This clonotype was counted a few times. The V call is TRBV20-1, the J call TRBJ1-4; D is unclear. The ends were cut back, 4 bases at V and 5 bases at J, with 8 bases in the middle. Per the germline V gene, CDR1 is DFQATT and CDR2 is SNEGSKA (reference sequence). The CDR3 covers 12 residues. CDR3 loop: CSAKADNEKLFF. CDR3 nucleotides: TGCAGTGCTAAAGCAGACAATGAAAAACTGTTTTTT.

This clonotype was counted a few times. The V gene is TRBV6-1, the J gene TRBJ1-1, with D unclear. Trimming pared 6 bases from V and 0 bases from J, leaving 5 bases between. From germline, CDR1 is MNHNS and CDR2 SASEGT. CDR3 length: 12 amino acids. The DNA of the CDR3 is TGTGCCAGCAGCTGGGTGAACACTGAAGCTTTCTTT. Its translation: CASSWVNTEAFF.

The rearrangement links TRBV20-1 to TRBJ2-3, with 9 bases fitting TRBD2. CDR3 size: 19 residues. Germline CDR1 DFQATT, CDR2 SNEGSKA (reference sequence). J gave up 5 bases and V 3 bases, and 21 bases lay outside the gene matches. CDR3 nucleotides: TGCAGTGCTAGTGGGGGGCTAGCGGGGACAAGTGGAACGGGAGATACGCAGTATTTT. It encodes CSASGGLAGTSGTGDTQYF.